Presented here are 19 T cell receptor beta chains from one specimen sequenced in a study of human T cells and chemical hapten exposure. The time point is: patch test 2, 6 weeks after DPC sensitization. Treatment of the sample: therapeutic diphenylcyclopropenone sensitization with weekly scalp DPC. TCRdb reanalysed the RACE reads using MiXCR and keeps one entry per CDR3 protein. The data show 330,000 or so distinct CDR3 sequences, just under 6.5% seen once. The sample was whole blood, taken in connection with sensitization to the hapten diphenylcyclopropenone (DPC). These receptors all stem from a woman under 30 with alopecia areata. Some clones in this sample may be carry-over from other donors' samples.

Many counts were recorded for this clonotype. V is TRBV11-2 and J is TRBJ2-3; unclear D gene. This CDR3 spans 13 amino acids. V gave up 5 bases and J gave up 1 base, with 7 bases separating them. Germline CDR1 reads SGHAT; CDR2 reads FQNNGV. The DNA of the CDR3 is TGTGCCAGCAGCCCTGCCGGCACAGATACGCAGTATTTT. Protein sequence: CASSPAGTDTQYF.

CDR3 protein: CASSSIYGGATDTQYF. The CDR3 DNA is TGTGCCAGCAGTTCCATTTACGGGGGGGCTACAGATACGCAGTATTTT. The chain is built from TRBV28 and TRBJ2-3; 8 nucleotides agree with TRBD2. V lost 4 bases and J lost 3; bases outside the gene matches: 9. CDR3 length: 16 residues. Germline V gene data show CDR1 as MDHEN and CDR2 as SYDVKM. Full variable domain (missing parts from reference TRBV28 and TRBJ2-3): DVKVTQSSRYLVKRTGEKVFLECVQDMDHENMFWYRQDPGLGLRLIYFSYDVKMKEKGDIPEGYSVSREKKERFSLILESASTNQTSMYLCASSSIYGGATDTQYFGPGTRLTVL.

This clonotype occurred a few times. The rearrangement links TRBV3-1 to TRBJ2-6; 10 bases match TRBD1. The germline gives CDR1 LGHDT, CDR2 YNNKEL (reference sequence). The trim removed 1 base at V and 4 bases at J, leaving 4 bases unmatched. The CDR3 is 17 residues long. CDR3 loop: CASSQGQGAEGANVLTF. The CDR3 DNA follows: TGTGCCAGCAGCCAAGGACAGGGGGCAGAAGGGGCCAACGTCCTGACTTTC.

Ten or more counts support this clonotype. The V and J genes are TRBV9 and TRBJ2-6, with D perhaps TRBD1 or TRBD2 (5 bases each). The CDR3 has 16 residues. From germline, CDR1 is SGDLS and CDR2 YYNGEE. The V end lost 3 bases, the J end lost 0 bases, and 10 bases lay between the germline ends. The CDR3 region is CASSGGTFSGANVLTF. In nucleotides, the CDR3 is TGTGCCAGCAGCGGAGGGACCTTCTCTGGGGCCAACGTCCTGACTTTC.

The gene calls are TRBV4-2 and TRBJ1-3; 7 bases agree with TRBD1. This CDR3 contains 17 residues. Germline lookup yields CDR1 LGHNA and CDR2 YNFKEQ. The ends lost 2 bases at V and 0 bases at J; junction bases unmatched: 7. The CDR3 sequence is CASSQNSRDSSGNTIYF. The DNA of the CDR3 is TGTGCCAGCAGCCAAAACTCACGGGACAGCTCTGGAAACACCATATATTTT.

The table lists this clonotype with many counts. The V gene is TRBV7-2, the J gene TRBJ2-3; 7 nucleotides match TRBD1. CDR1 and CDR2 from the germline V gene are SGHTA and FQGNSA. The CDR3 covers 16 residues. V gave up 0 bases and J gave up 1 base; unmatched junction bases: 4. In DNA form, the CDR3 reads TGTGCCAGCAGCTTAGCGGGGCAGGGGGGCACAGATACGCAGTATTTT. Encoded protein: CASSLAGQGGTDTQYF.

This clonotype came up many times. The rearrangement uses TRBV3-1 and TRBJ1-2; D is perhaps TRBD1 (6 bases). Germline loops: CDR1 LGHDT, CDR2 YNNKEL (reference sequence). V was shortened by 3 bases and J by 2 bases, with 10 bases between the two germline ends. The CDR3 is made up of 14 amino acids. CDR3 DNA sequence: TGTGCCAGCAGCCACCAGGGGCAGAACTATGGCTACACCTTC. Its protein product is CASSHQGQNYGYTF.

In its sample, this clonotype was seen many times. The chain is built from TRBV5-1 and TRBJ1-5, with TRBD1 identical over 9 bases. The CDR3 covers 17 residues. The junction had 9 bases not matched to a gene; V was cut back by 3 bases and J by 2 bases. The germline V gene encodes CDR1 SGHRS and CDR2 YFSETQ. The CDR3 sequence is CASSSPQGAYGNQPQHF. The CDR3 DNA sequence: TGCGCCAGCAGCTCACCACAGGGGGCTTATGGCAATCAGCCCCAGCATTTT.

In its sample, this clonotype was seen many times. This sequence joins TRBV11-2 and TRBJ1-2; a possible D gene is TRBD1 (6 bases). The germline gives CDR1 SGHAT, CDR2 FQNNGV. This CDR3 is 16 amino acids long. V was pared by 2 bases and J by 1 base, with 14 bases between. CDR3 region: CASSLKGGRDNYGYTF. DNA for the CDR3: TGTGCCAGCAGCTTAAAAGGGGGGCGAGATAACTATGGCTACACCTTC.

This clonotype was counted between two and nine times. The chain employs TRBV12-3 or TRBV12-4 and TRBJ2-4; possibly TRBD1 for D (6 bases). Trimming left V 5 bases short and J 8 bases short, with 10 bases between. This CDR3 has 12 amino acids. DNA of the CDR3: TGTGCCAGCAGTCAACAGGGACACATTCAGTACTTC. Encoded protein: CASSQQGHIQYF.

This clonotype was recorded at least ten times. The chain is built from TRBV4-3 and TRBJ1-6; 7 nucleotides agree with TRBD1. Losses at the gene ends were 4 bases for V and 7 bases for J; bases not matched to a gene: 7. Per the germline V gene, CDR1 is LGHNA and CDR2 is YSLEER. The CDR3 runs to 15 residues. The CDR3 protein is CASSPQGMSNSPLHF. The DNA of the CDR3 is TGCGCCAGCAGCCCACAGGGGATGTCGAATTCACCCCTCCACTTT.

This clonotype was seen only a few times. The chain uses TRBV7-2 and TRBJ2-1; possible D gene TRBD1, 5 bases. V lost 4 bases to trimming and J lost 0 bases, with 10 bases between them. Germline CDR1 and CDR2: SGHTA and FQGNSA. There are 15 residues in the CDR3. The chain's CDR3 is CASSSTGSSYNEQFF. CDR3 bases: TGTGCCAGCAGCTCCACAGGTTCCTCCTACAATGAGCAGTTCTTC.

The chain is built from TRBV27 and TRBJ1-1; D is ambiguous. V shed 3 bases and J shed 3 bases, with 20 bases lying between them. The CDR3 covers 17 residues. Germline CDR1 MNHEY, CDR2 SMNVEV (reference sequence). CDR3 sequence: CASSFGLVGRTDTEAFF. The CDR3 DNA is TGTGCCAGCAGTTTTGGTTTAGTCGGTCGGACCGACACTGAAGCTTTCTTT.

This clonotype was found a few times. V and J are TRBV20-1 and TRBJ1-6; 9 nucleotides align to TRBD1. Losses at the gene ends were 0 bases for V and 10 bases for J; bases not matched to a gene: 7. This CDR3 contains 15 residues. Germline CDR1 is DFQATT and CDR2 is SNEGSKA (reference sequence). The CDR3 sequence: CSARDRGTGSSPLHF. The DNA for the CDR3 is TGCAGTGCTAGAGATCGCGGGACAGGGAGCTCACCCCTCCACTTT.

This chain links TRBV6-1 with TRBJ1-1; no reliable D call. CDR1 and CDR2 from the germline V gene are MNHNS and SASEGT. The CDR3 totals 14 residues. V lost 8 bases and J 2 bases, leaving 15 bases between the germline ends. As DNA, the CDR3 is TGTGCCAGCCGTGGTTTAGGGTCTAACACTGAAGCTTTCTTT. This sequence encodes CASRGLGSNTEAFF.

Only a few counts were recorded for this clonotype. The chain uses TRBV6-5 and TRBJ2-3; D gene unclear. V lost 2 bases to trimming and J lost 10 bases, with 13 bases between them. This CDR3 spans 13 amino acids. CDR1 and CDR2 (germline): MNHEY, SVGAGI. The CDR3 region is CASSYAAGDPQYF. For the CDR3, the DNA is TGTGCCAGCAGTTACGCGGCCGGTGATCCGCAGTATTTT.

This clonotype was detected a few times. The genes are TRBV4-3 and TRBJ2-6, with D maybe TRBD1 (6 bases). CDR1 and CDR2 from the germline V gene are LGHNA and YSLEER. The CDR3 contains 18 residues. V lost 0 bases, J lost 1 base, and 13 bases lay in between. CDR3 bases: TGCGCCAGCAGCCAAGAGTATACAGGGCAGTCTGGGGCCAACGTCCTGACTTTC. Its translation is CASSQEYTGQSGANVLTF.

This clonotype was found many times. This chain joins TRBV4-2 and TRBJ2-7; the D gene is possibly TRBD1 (5 bases). The germline V and J ends were trimmed by 3 bases and 4 bases, with 10 bases remaining between them. There are 13 residues in the CDR3. Germline lookup yields CDR1 LGHNA and CDR2 YNFKEQ. The CDR3 spells CASSHPGNYEQYF. CDR3 coding DNA: TGTGCCAGCAGCCACCCAGGGAATTACGAGCAGTACTTC.

The rearrangement uses TRBV27 and TRBJ1-5; unclear D gene. In germline, CDR1 is MNHEY, CDR2 SMNVEV (reference sequence). The CDR3 has 16 residues. The ends were cut back, 0 bases at V and 4 bases at J, with 13 bases in the middle. CDR3 in amino acids: CASSLSWGVGNQPQHF. CDR3 DNA: TGTGCCAGCAGTTTATCATGGGGAGTTGGGAATCAGCCCCAGCATTTT.